This T cell receptor (beta chain) derives from a study of blood T cell repertoires in COVID-19. The wider study: Researchers got acute and convalescent COVID-19 samples from the United States, Italy and Spain. Nucleic acid was either cDNA or gDNA, and it came from T cells, B-cell-depleted T cells, or PBMCs.

As processed by the authors: The assay estimated nucleated cells by amplifying reference gene primers. TCRdb's table, derived via immunoSEQ multiplex PCR, lists solely in-frame clones and lacks some. For V, J and clone size, that table is used; D and trimming come from the DNA. The sample records 150,000 to 200,000 clones, approximately 90% being singletons. The CDR3 contains 16 residues. Germline V gene lookup returns CDR1 SNHLY and CDR2 FYNNEI. V was shortened by 0 bases and J by 2 bases, with 13 bases between the two germline ends. Sample: peripheral blood. V usage is TRBV2 and J usage is TRBJ1-2; D gene unclear. The sequence was collected from a man younger than 35 with active or convalescent COVID-19. The CDR3 sequence is CASSEAVAGKNYGYTF. Written as DNA, the CDR3 is TGTGCCAGCAGTGAAGCCGTCGCGGGGAAGAACTATGGCTACACCTTC.